This TCR beta chain came from a study of blood T cell repertoires in COVID-19. Study details: COVID-19 samples from acute and convalescent phases originated in the United States, Italy and Spain. PBMCs, B-cell-depleted T cells, or T cells provided the cDNA or gDNA that made up the material.

The Seattle site enrolled patients during active infection and followed them longitudinally. The V and J ends lost 0 bases and 7 bases, in that order; junction bases with no gene match: 9. Germline values: CDR1 SEHNR, CDR2 FQNEAQ (reference sequence). CDR3 length: 17 residues. Per the study methods: Quantification of nucleated cells was approximated via reference gene primer amplification. Data came from immunoSEQ multiplex PCR; TCRdb stores just in-frame clones and leaves some out. V, J and clone size were drawn from that table, and D and trimming were deduced from the DNA. The data show about 160,000 clones, with around nine tenths seen just once and 10% held by the top ten.

Sequenced: peripheral blood. The chain couples TRBV7-9 to TRBJ1-6; 7 nucleotides line up with TRBD1. The clonotype comes from a woman aged 70 to 79 with COVID-19, enrolled during active disease. The CDR3 nucleotides are TGTGCCAGCAGCTTAGCGCGGGACAGCTCCGAAAATTCACCCCTCCACTTT. The encoded protein is CASSLARDSSENSPLHF.